This T cell receptor (beta chain) was sequenced during a study of CD8 T cells in ankylosing spondylitis. Study observations and caveats: Disease-linked clones reportedly showed significant enrichment in matched ankylosing spondylitis synovial fluid. Clones linked to disease, bearing a CD8+ phenotype, were relatively rare in peripheral blood. Earlier reports found some motif variants in synovial fluid and blood in reactive arthritis. Apparently characteristic of ankylosing spondylitis blood was a TCR beta motif (about 8 highly homologous variants).

This clonotype occurred a few times. Its antigen is still unknown. Researchers built TCR beta libraries using quantitative 5'-RACE with molecular barcodes. TCRdb fed the 5' RACE reads into MiXCR, producing one record per CDR3 protein. Among some 840,000 distinct CDR3 sequences, about an eighth were seen once, and the ten largest hold less than 0.65%. V lost 5 bases, J lost 5 bases, and 12 bases lay in between. The CDR3 has 13 residues. CDR1 and CDR2 from the germline V gene are LGHNT and FRNRAP. This sequence was found in a male donor with ankylosing spondylitis. Source material: blood, either unsorted or a sorted T cell fraction (not recorded which). The V gene is TRBV12-5, the J gene TRBJ1-2; D possibly corresponds to TRBD1 (6 bases). The CDR3 DNA follows: TGTGCTAGTGGTACTGCGACAGGATATGGCTACACCTTC. Its translation is CASGTATGYGYTF.